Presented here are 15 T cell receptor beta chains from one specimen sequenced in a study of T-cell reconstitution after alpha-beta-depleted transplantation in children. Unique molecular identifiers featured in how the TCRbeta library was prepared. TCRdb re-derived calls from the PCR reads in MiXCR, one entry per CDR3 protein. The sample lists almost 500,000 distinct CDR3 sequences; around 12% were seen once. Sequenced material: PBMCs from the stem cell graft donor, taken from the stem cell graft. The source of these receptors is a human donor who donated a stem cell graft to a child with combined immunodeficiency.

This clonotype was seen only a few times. The CDR3 DNA sequence: TGTGCCAGCAGTTTGGGGGGGGTGCAGTTCTTC. Amino acids: CASSLGGVQFF. The V and J genes are TRBV12-3 or TRBV12-4 and TRBJ2-1, with 7 bases lining up with TRBD2. CDR3 length: 11 amino acids. J gave up 12 bases and V 3 bases, and 2 bases lay outside the gene matches.

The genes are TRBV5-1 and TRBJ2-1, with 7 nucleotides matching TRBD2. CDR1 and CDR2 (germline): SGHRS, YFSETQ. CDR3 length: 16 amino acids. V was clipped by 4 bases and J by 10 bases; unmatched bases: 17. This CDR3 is CASSPDGGGFPWEQFF. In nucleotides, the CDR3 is TGCGCCAGCAGCCCAGACGGCGGGGGATTCCCATGGGAGCAGTTCTTC.

CDR3 DNA sequence: TGTGCCACCAGCTTCCTCGGCCAAACCTACGAGCAGTACTTC. Protein sequence: CATSFLGQTYEQYF. The chain combines TRBV15 with TRBJ2-7; no reliable D call. V dropped 5 bases and J dropped 2 bases, with 13 bases sitting between them. The CDR3 consists of 14 residues. From germline, CDR1 is LNHNV and CDR2 YYDKDF (reference sequence).

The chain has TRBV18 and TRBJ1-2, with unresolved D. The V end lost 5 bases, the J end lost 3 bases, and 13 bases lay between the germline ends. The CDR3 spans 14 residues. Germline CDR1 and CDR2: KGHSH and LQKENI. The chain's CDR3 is CASSETGSDYGYTF. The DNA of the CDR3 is TGTGCCAGCTCAGAGACCGGGTCAGACTATGGCTACACCTTC.

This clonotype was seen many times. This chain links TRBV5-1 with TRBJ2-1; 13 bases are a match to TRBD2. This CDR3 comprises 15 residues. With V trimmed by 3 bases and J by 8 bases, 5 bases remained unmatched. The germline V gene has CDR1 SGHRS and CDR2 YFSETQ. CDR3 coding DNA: TGCGCCAGCAGCTCCGGACTAGCGGGAGTTGATGAGCAGTTCTTC. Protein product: CASSSGLAGVDEQFF.

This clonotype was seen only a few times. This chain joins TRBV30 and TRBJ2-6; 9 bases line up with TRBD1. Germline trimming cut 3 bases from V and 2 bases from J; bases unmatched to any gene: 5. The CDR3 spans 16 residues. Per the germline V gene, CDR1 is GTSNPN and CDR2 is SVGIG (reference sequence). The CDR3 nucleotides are TGTGCCTGGAGGCTTTACAGGGGGCCTGGGGCCAACGTCCTGACTTTC. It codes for CAWRLYRGPGANVLTF.

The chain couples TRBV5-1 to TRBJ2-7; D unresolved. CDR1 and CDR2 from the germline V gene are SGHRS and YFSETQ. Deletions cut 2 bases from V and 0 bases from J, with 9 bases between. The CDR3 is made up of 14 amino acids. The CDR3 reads CASSFDGFSYEQYF. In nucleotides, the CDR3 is TGCGCCAGCAGCTTTGACGGGTTCTCCTACGAGCAGTACTTC.

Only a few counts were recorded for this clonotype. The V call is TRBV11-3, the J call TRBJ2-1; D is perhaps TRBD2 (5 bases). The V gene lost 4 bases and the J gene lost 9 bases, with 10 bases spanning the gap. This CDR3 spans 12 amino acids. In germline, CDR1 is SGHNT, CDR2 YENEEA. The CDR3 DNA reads TGTGCCAGCAGCTACACCGCGGGTGAGCAGTTCTTC. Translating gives CASSYTAGEQFF.

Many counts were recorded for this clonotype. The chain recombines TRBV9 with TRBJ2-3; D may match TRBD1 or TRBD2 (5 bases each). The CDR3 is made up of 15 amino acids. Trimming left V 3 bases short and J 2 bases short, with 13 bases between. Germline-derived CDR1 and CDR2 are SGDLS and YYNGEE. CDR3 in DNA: TGTGCCAGCAGCGGGGGACGCATCGACACAGATACGCAGTATTTT. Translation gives CASSGGRIDTDTQYF.

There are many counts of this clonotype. This CDR3 is CASSLPEDRATDTQYF. CDR3 nucleotide sequence: TGCGCCAGCAGCTTGCCGGAGGACAGGGCCACAGATACGCAGTATTTT. This chain uses TRBV5-1 with TRBJ2-3, with 8 positions matching TRBD1. The CDR3 is 16 residues long. J was trimmed by 2 bases and V by 1 base; bases with no gene match: 6. Germline V CDR1 and CDR2: SGHRS, YFSETQ.

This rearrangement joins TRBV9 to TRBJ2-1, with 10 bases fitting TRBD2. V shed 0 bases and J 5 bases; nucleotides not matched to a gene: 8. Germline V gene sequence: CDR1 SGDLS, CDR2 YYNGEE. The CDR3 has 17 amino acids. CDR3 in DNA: TGTGCCAGCAGCGTAGTTCGGCTAGCGGGAGCAGACAATGAGCAGTTCTTC. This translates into CASSVVRLAGADNEQFF.

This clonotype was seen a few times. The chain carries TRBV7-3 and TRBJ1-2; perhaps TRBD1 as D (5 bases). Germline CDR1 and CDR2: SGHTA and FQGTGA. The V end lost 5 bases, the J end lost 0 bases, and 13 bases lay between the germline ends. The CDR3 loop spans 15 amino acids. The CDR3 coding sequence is TGTGCCAGCAGCCCAGGGCCGATGACTAACTATGGCTACACCTTC. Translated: CASSPGPMTNYGYTF.

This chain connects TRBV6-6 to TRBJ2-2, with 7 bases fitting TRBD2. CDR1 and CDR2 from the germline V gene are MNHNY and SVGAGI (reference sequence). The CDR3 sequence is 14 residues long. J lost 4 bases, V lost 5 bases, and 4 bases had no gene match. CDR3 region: CASSLWTSTGELFF. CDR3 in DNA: TGTGCCAGCAGTCTTTGGACTAGCACCGGGGAGCTGTTTTTT.

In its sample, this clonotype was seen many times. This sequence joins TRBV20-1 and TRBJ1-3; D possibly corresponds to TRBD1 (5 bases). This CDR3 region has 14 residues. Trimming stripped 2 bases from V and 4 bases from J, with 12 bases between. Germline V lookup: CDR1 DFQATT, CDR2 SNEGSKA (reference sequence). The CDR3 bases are TGCAGTGCTAGAACGGAGGGGTCCGGAAACACCATATATTTT. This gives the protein CSARTEGSGNTIYF.

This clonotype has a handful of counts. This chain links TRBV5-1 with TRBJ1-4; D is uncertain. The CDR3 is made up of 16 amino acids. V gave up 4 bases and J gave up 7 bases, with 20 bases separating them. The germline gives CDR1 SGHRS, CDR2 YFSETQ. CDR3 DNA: TGCGCCAGCAGCCAGCAGGTACTCGAAGGAAGTGAAAAACTGTTTTTT. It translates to CASSQQVLEGSEKLFF.